The present T cell receptor (beta chain) was sequenced within a study of cytomegalovirus exposure and HLA in healthy donors. The table came from immunoSEQ multiplex PCR; TCRdb's copy has only in-frame clones and leaves some out. The table records some 68,000 clones, over 95% of them present only once. The CDR3 has 13 residues. Germline V gene lookup returns CDR1 PRHDT and CDR2 FYEKMQ (reference sequence). Trimming cost V 4 bases and J 3 bases, with 9 bases left between them. This clone was recorded a few times. The TCR sequence derives from a man aged 18 to 29 in good health and CMV-seronegative. The chain recombines TRBV13 with TRBJ1-2, with D perhaps TRBD1 (5 bases). The specimen sequenced was PBMCs. CDR3 loop: CASSSGRDYGYTF. The CDR3 DNA reads TGTGCCAGCAGCTCAGGGAGGGACTATGGCTACACCTTC.